These 17 T cell receptor beta chains were sequenced from one sample in a study of cytomegalovirus exposure and HLA in healthy donors. Measured with immunoSEQ multiplex PCR; TCRdb has only the in-frame clones, and not every one. The data contain about 73,000 clones, roughly 89% of them singletons. The material sequenced was PBMCs. These receptor sequences come from a woman aged 18-35 years in good health and CMV-seropositive.

The chain employs TRBV7-9 and TRBJ2-3; 7 bases are a match to TRBD2. The CDR3 consists of 16 residues. V trimming: 6 bases; J trimming: 5 bases; junction bases outside the gene matches: 14. Germline assignment: CDR1 SEHNR and CDR2 FQNEAQ (reference sequence). This CDR3 is CASSTLARAKGDTQYF. The CDR3 DNA reads as TGTGCCAGCAGTACACTAGCGAGGGCTAAGGGAGATACGCAGTATTTT.

The CDR3 spells CASSQTTGEGYEQYF. CDR3 DNA sequence: TGCGCCAGCAGCCAAACGACAGGGGAAGGCTACGAGCAGTACTTC. The chain recombines TRBV4-1 with TRBJ2-7; TRBD1 aligns across 8 bases. V was pared by 2 bases and J by 3 bases, with 6 bases of the junction left unmatched. There are 15 residues in the CDR3. From germline, CDR1 is MGHRA and CDR2 YSYEKL.

The chain links TRBV19 to TRBJ1-5; 8 bases align to TRBD1. Germline V gene lookup returns CDR1 LNHDA and CDR2 SQIVND (reference sequence). The CDR3 spans 16 residues. With 0 bases clipped from V and 4 bases from J, the junction kept 5 bases outside the gene matches. The CDR3 here is CASSIDTTGGNQPQHF. The CDR3 region has the DNA TGTGCCAGTAGTATAGATACTACAGGGGGGAATCAGCCCCAGCATTTT.

This chain joins TRBV4-3 and TRBJ1-4; tentatively, D is TRBD1 (6 bases). In germline, CDR1 is LGHNA, CDR2 YSLEER. The V and J ends lost 3 bases and 1 base respectively, with 9 bases between them. The CDR3 contains 15 residues. DNA of the CDR3: TGCGCCAGCAGCCAGGACAGACAAACTAATGAAAAACTGTTTTTT. Its protein is CASSQDRQTNEKLFF.

This clone showed up just once. The V call is TRBV19, the J call TRBJ1-2, with 9 bases aligning to TRBD1. Germline assignment: CDR1 LNHDA and CDR2 SQIVND (reference sequence). Trimming at V came to 5 bases and at J to 1 base, leaving 11 bases not matched to a gene. The CDR3 extends over 17 amino acids. This CDR3 reads CASSSNRGRPVNYGYTF. The CDR3 DNA sequence: TGTGCCAGTAGTTCAAACAGGGGGCGCCCGGTTAACTATGGCTACACCTTC. Using reference TRBV19 and TRBJ1-2 for the parts outside the CDR3, the full variable domain is DGGITQSPKYLFRKEGQNVTLSCEQNLNHDAMYWYRQDPGQGLRLIYYSQIVNDFQKGDIAEGYSVSREKKESFPLTVTSAQKNPTAFYLCASSSNRGRPVNYGYTFGSGTRLTVV.

This chain joins TRBV6-5 and TRBJ1-5, with a possible D match to TRBD1 (5 bases). The CDR3 is 15 residues long. Germline CDR1 MNHEY, CDR2 SVGAGI. The V end was cut by 6 bases, the J end by 9 bases, with 21 bases between. The CDR3 protein is CASRLTVAGTGPQHF. The DNA for the CDR3 is TGTGCCAGCAGATTGACAGTAGCCGGGACTGGGCCCCAGCATTTT.

V usage is TRBV30 and J usage is TRBJ1-5; 7 positions agree with TRBD1. The CDR3 runs 14 residues. Germline assignment: CDR1 GTSNPN and CDR2 SVGIG (reference sequence). V dropped 3 bases and J dropped 7; count of bases not matched to a gene: 9. CDR3 region: CAWSLKGGSQPQHF. Written as DNA, the CDR3 is TGTGCCTGGAGCCTCAAAGGGGGCTCGCAGCCCCAGCATTTT.

This clone was observed once. The chain has TRBV2 and TRBJ2-5, with a tentative D call TRBD1 (6 bases). This CDR3 comprises 14 residues. Looked up from germline, CDR1 is SNHLY and CDR2 is FYNNEI. The germline V and J ends were trimmed by 6 bases and 3 bases, with 14 bases remaining between them. As DNA, the CDR3 is TGTGCCAGCAGAGACGGGACACTAAAAGAGACCCAGTACTTC. It specifies CASRDGTLKETQYF.

The chain is built from TRBV30 and TRBJ1-4, with 10 bases matching TRBD1. The V segment lost 2 bases and the J segment 5 bases; nucleotides outside the gene matches: 5. The CDR3 covers 15 residues. CDR1 GTSNPN and CDR2 SVGIG come from the germline V gene (reference sequence). The CDR3 sequence: CAWSISTGGNEKLFF. The CDR3 DNA sequence: TGTGCCTGGAGTATATCGACAGGGGGCAATGAAAAACTGTTTTTT. Full variable domain (outside the CDR3, taken from reference TRBV30 and TRBJ1-4): SQTIHQWPATLVQPVGSPLSLECTVEGTSNPNLYWYRQAAGRGLQLLFYSVGIGQISSEVPQNLSASRPQDRQFILSSKKLLLSDSGFYLCAWSISTGGNEKLFFGSGTQLSVL.

This clone was recorded once. The V call is TRBV4-3, the J call TRBJ1-1; D might be TRBD1 (6 bases). This CDR3 is built from 17 residues. Trimming stripped 5 bases from V and 7 bases from J, with 26 bases between. The V gene's germline CDR1 is LGHNA and CDR2 YSLEER. The CDR3 region has the DNA TGCGCCAGCAGCGTACACTTCTCCGGGGGGCAATTGGTTGAAGCTTTCTTT. It specifies CASSVHFSGGQLVEAFF.

The gene calls are TRBV30 and TRBJ1-3; D is perhaps TRBD1 (6 bases). The germline V gene has CDR1 GTSNPN and CDR2 SVGIG (reference sequence). CDR3 length: 13 amino acids. The V and J ends lost 7 bases and 4 bases respectively, with 14 bases between them. The CDR3 DNA reads as TGTGCCTCCCCAAAGGGGACAGGAAACACCATATATTTT. This translates into CASPKGTGNTIYF.

The chain combines TRBV27 with TRBJ1-5, with 9 bases matching TRBD1. Germline-derived CDR1 and CDR2 are MNHEY and SMNVEV (reference sequence). The V gene end was trimmed by 5 bases and the J gene end by 0 bases; junction bases not matched to a gene: 8. The CDR3 is made up of 17 amino acids. CDR3 sequence: CASSAGQGGYSNQPQHF. DNA of the CDR3: TGTGCCAGCAGTGCGGGACAGGGAGGATATAGCAATCAGCCCCAGCATTTT.

This chain uses TRBV5-8 with TRBJ2-5, with TRBD1 as a possible D gene (5 bases). Germline assignment: CDR1 SGHTS and CDR2 YDEGEE. CDR3 length: 13 residues. V lost 0 bases and J 5 bases, leaving 8 bases between the germline ends. The CDR3 DNA is TGTGCCAGCAGCTTGGGACAGCGTGAGACCCAGTACTTC. Translating gives CASSLGQRETQYF.

V and J are TRBV4-2 and TRBJ2-2, with unresolved D. V lost 4 bases and J lost 1, with 10 bases in between. The germline gives CDR1 LGHNA, CDR2 YNFKEQ. The CDR3 spans 15 residues. The CDR3, as DNA: TGTGCCAGCAGCCCGGAGACTCTGAACACCGGGGAGCTGTTTTTT. Translating gives CASSPETLNTGELFF.

This clone has a single count. The CDR3 DNA sequence: TGTGCCAGCAACCTTAACGGTAGCGGGAGGAGGTCCTACGAGCAGTACTTC. Translated: CASNLNGSGRRSYEQYF. V gene TRBV27 combines with J gene TRBJ2-7, with TRBD2 identical over 10 bases. The CDR3 runs 17 residues. The junction had 13 bases not matched to a gene; V was cut back by 7 bases and J by 1 base. From germline, CDR1 is MNHEY and CDR2 SMNVEV (reference sequence).

This rearrangement joins TRBV19 to TRBJ1-1; 8 nucleotides match TRBD1. CDR1 and CDR2 (germline): LNHDA, SQIVND (reference sequence). This CDR3 comprises 14 residues. The ends lost 3 bases at V and 4 bases at J; junction bases unmatched: 4. The CDR3, as DNA: TGTGCCAGTAGTATTTTGGACAGGGCCACTGAAGCTTTCTTT. Translating gives CASSILDRATEAFF.

V usage is TRBV19 and J usage is TRBJ2-7, with TRBD1 matching 9 bases. V shed 4 bases, J shed 5 bases, and the junction held 3 bases outside the gene matches. The CDR3 sequence is 13 residues long. Germline V gene sequence: CDR1 LNHDA, CDR2 SQIVND (reference sequence). CDR3 loop: CASSTWTGDEQYF. In nucleotides, the CDR3 is TGTGCCAGTAGTACGTGGACAGGGGACGAGCAGTACTTC. The whole variable domain, filled in from reference TRBV19 and TRBJ2-7, reads DGGITQSPKYLFRKEGQNVTLSCEQNLNHDAMYWYRQDPGQGLRLIYYSQIVNDFQKGDIAEGYSVSREKKESFPLTVTSAQKNPTAFYLCASSTWTGDEQYFGPGTRLTVT.